This TCR beta chain comes out of a study of blood T cells in healthy people across ages (dated by TCRdb to between 2015 and 2016). Background on the whole study: In model experiments, template switching captured roughly one uniquely barcoded TCR beta cDNA molecule for every two T cells. To track age-related changes in TCR beta repertoire diversity, the study relied on deep sequencing normalized with unique cDNA molecular identifiers. The donors were split into four age groups: young (average about 16 years), middle-aged (roughly 39), aged (approximately 60) and long-lived (82). To avoid experimental bias, donors of different ages were distributed randomly across sequencing lanes. Two additional independent replicas of 1 million unique cDNA reads from the same blood draw were analyzed for two donors (one aged 18 to 30 and one aged 80 or older).

Results the study describes overall, beyond this receptor: Compared with the aged group, the long-lived group had more naive CD4+ T cells, fewer expanded clones and increased TCR diversity, suggesting age selection. Estimates of total diversity based on one million sequenced T cells were considered lower bounds and underestimates. Since profiling was done on bulk unsorted PBMCs, naive and antigen-experienced compartments could not be conclusively compared. The percentage of naive T cells measured by flow cytometry correlated strongly with observed TCR beta diversity. As age increased, observed TCR beta diversity per million T cells dropped in a roughly linear way, and a significant reduction was already evident by age 40. Because the CMV infection status of the donors was unknown, age-related changes in expanded clonotypes may potentially have been confounded.

Receptor libraries were prepared by 5' RACE. The second PCR ran for about 7 to 11 cycles and used a J-beta primer mix along with a sample-barcoded 5' primer. A unique molecular identifier was introduced onto each TCR beta cDNA molecule by a template-switch 5' adaptor carrying 12 random nucleotides. Each sample yielded at least 2.5 million CDR3-containing paired-end reads. The Mint cDNA synthesis kit, primed by a TRBC-specific oligonucleotide, was used to synthesize first-strand cDNA from all RNA. Following uracil-DNA glycosylase treatment, a first 18-cycle PCR with universal primers M1SS and BC2_uni_R was performed on all cDNA. Per the source publication's procedure: For normalization, 1 million high-quality reads, each with a distinct molecular identifier, were randomly selected from each sample. Reads with shared molecular identifiers were discarded instead of being binned into consensus sequences. MiTCR, with a Q25 quality threshold and the strictest error-elimination algorithm, was used for CDR3 identification, clonotype clustering and error correction. A nonparametric unseen species model with Euler transformation was used to estimate lower-bound total TCR beta diversity. TCRdb reran the public reads through fastp at Q25 and MiXCR, keeping productive beta chains. All rows with the same CDR3 protein become a single entry with the most common DNA and genes. Clone size and V and J calls follow TCRdb, not the original study. The sample has fewer than 2 million distinct CDR3 sequences on record, roughly 43% of them singletons. The ten biggest clones cover about 23% of the sample.

The germline V gene yields ENHRY for CDR1 and SYGVKD for CDR2. The germline V end is reduced by 5 bases and the J end by 2 bases; junction bases left unmatched: 3. From the cysteine through the phenylalanine, the CDR3 covers 13 amino acids. The sequence is cut down to CDR3 DNA, 39 bases in frame from base 1. Turning to this clonotype: The antigen it recognizes is unknown. No clone much larger than this one lies a single base away; base qualities are absent.

Donors were 40 or so systemically healthy Caucasian individuals from Russia aged roughly 6 to 90 years. About 9.1 milliliters of peripheral blood were collected from each donor into EDTA-treated Vacutainer tubes. PBMCs were isolated by Ficoll-Paque density-gradient centrifugation, with at least 7 million obtained per sample. Trizol reagent was used to extract total RNA from PBMCs, with at least 5.5 micrograms per sample. For every donor, flow cytometry on a PBMC aliquot measured the percentage of naive CD45RAhigh/CD27high T cells. The sample was blood. The origin of this receptor is a human donor in good health. The sequence is built from TRBV10-3 and TRBJ2-7; 7 of the junction bases match TRBD2. Here is the DNA: TGTGCCATCAGTTCGGGGGGAACCTACGAGCAGTACTTC. Translated, it reads CAISSGGTYEQYF.